What follows are 9 T cell receptor beta chains derived from one specimen sequenced in a study of breast tumors, draining lymph nodes, adjacent tissues. Using its own MiXCR run on the multiplex PCR reads, TCRdb lists one record per CDR3 protein. Of about 100,000 distinct CDR3 sequences listed, about 20% are singletons. Samples came from axillary lymph nodes draining the breast cancer. The sample consisted of axillary lymph node tissue. These receptors all come from a female donor with breast cancer. Some clones in this sample may be carry-over from other donors' samples.

This clonotype was observed at least ten times. The V and J genes are TRBV11-2 and TRBJ2-3, with 13 positions matching TRBD2. Germline V gene data show CDR1 as SGHAT and CDR2 as FQNNGV. V lost 5 bases to trimming and J lost 5 bases; unmatched junction nucleotides: 1. This CDR3 comprises 14 residues. CDR3: CASSRLAGGDTQYF. The CDR3 DNA follows: TGTGCCAGCAGCCGACTAGCGGGGGGAGATACGCAGTATTTT.

In this sample, this clonotype turned up many times. This sequence joins TRBV19 and TRBJ2-5; no clear D gene. Germline lookup yields CDR1 LNHDA and CDR2 SQIVND (reference sequence). This CDR3 spans 15 amino acids. Trimming pared 3 bases from V and 1 base from J, leaving 12 bases between. The CDR3 region has the DNA TGTGCCAGTAGTATTGGGATCAGCGTCCAAGAGACCCAGTACTTC. Amino acid sequence: CASSIGISVQETQYF.

This clonotype was detected a few times. The CDR3 spells CASSRGDGPSNQPQHF. In DNA form, the CDR3 reads TGTGCCAGTAGCCGGGGGGACGGACCAAGCAATCAGCCCCAGCATTTT. The gene calls are TRBV19 and TRBJ1-5; a possible D gene is TRBD1 (5 bases). Germline CDR1 and CDR2: LNHDA and SQIVND (reference sequence). Trimming took 6 bases from V and 1 from J, leaving 16 bases between them. The CDR3 spans 16 residues. Based on the CDR3 plus reference TRBV19 and TRBJ1-5, the full variable domain is DGGITQSPKYLFRKEGQNVTLSCEQNLNHDAMYWYRQDPGQGLRLIYYSQIVNDFQKGDIAEGYSVSREKKESFPLTVTSAQKNPTAFYLCASSRGDGPSNQPQHFGDGTRLSIL.

This clonotype was counted ten times or more. V is TRBV7-3 and J is TRBJ2-1; the D call may be TRBD1 or TRBD2 (5 bases each). Looked up from germline, CDR1 is SGHTA and CDR2 is FQGTGA. The CDR3 runs to 12 residues. V lost 5 bases and J 10 bases, leaving 12 bases between the germline ends. CDR3 protein: CASSAGTGEQFF. The CDR3 DNA reads as TGTGCCAGCAGCGCTGGGACCGGGGAGCAGTTCTTC.

With regard to this clonotype: A much larger clone is a single base away; this may be a read error. The chain couples TRBV6-1 to TRBJ1-2; D is undetermined. V was trimmed by 2 bases and J by 4 bases, leaving 8 bases between them. The CDR3 is made up of 13 amino acids. The germline gives CDR1 MNHNS, CDR2 SASEGT. As DNA, the CDR3 is TGTGCCAGCAGTGAATTGGCTACCTATGGCTACACCTTC. Protein sequence: CASSELATYGYTF.

V and J are TRBV28 and TRBJ1-2; D remains ambiguous. There are 13 residues in the CDR3. Between the trimmed V and J ends, which lost 9 bases and 8 bases, there was a span of 19 bases. The germline CDR1 and CDR2 sequences are MDHEN and SYDVKM. In DNA, the CDR3 is TGTGCCAGTGCCAGCCTCCGGACCAGAGGCTACACCTTC. Protein: CASASLRTRGYTF.

In its sample, this clonotype was seen many times. This CDR3 is CASSQAYRGNTDTQYF. The CDR3 DNA reads TGCGCCAGCAGCCAAGCCTACAGGGGTAACACAGATACGCAGTATTTT. The genes are TRBV4-1 and TRBJ2-3, with TRBD1 identical over 7 bases. This CDR3 has 16 residues. In germline, CDR1 is MGHRA, CDR2 YSYEKL. The V and J ends lost 1 base and 2 bases, in that order; junction bases with no gene match: 6.

This clonotype appeared many times. This sequence joins TRBV7-8 and TRBJ1-3; D is unclear. The CDR3 has 12 amino acids. The V gene lost 0 bases and the J gene lost 8 bases, with 5 bases spanning the gap. CDR1 is SGHVS, CDR2 FQNEAQ, per germline. CDR3 region: CASSLAGDTIYF. The CDR3 nucleotides are TGTGCCAGCAGCTTAGCTGGGGACACCATATATTTT.

This clonotype was found many times. The genes are TRBV2 and TRBJ1-3; D gene uncertain. Per the germline V gene, CDR1 is SNHLY and CDR2 is FYNNEI. CDR3 length equals 15 residues. The V and J ends lost 3 bases and 4 bases respectively, with 13 bases between them. The CDR3 bases are TGTGCCAGCAGTGATTTCGGCGTGGGAGGAAACACCATATATTTT. It specifies CASSDFGVGGNTIYF.